Listed here is a single TCR beta chain. In this sample, this clone turned up once. What antigen it recognizes has not been identified. At one boundary the junction diverges from the germline segment, which might be a read error. CDR1 and CDR2 were assigned from the germline V gene (reference sequence) as SGHNT and YYREEE. The cysteine opens and the phenylalanine closes a CDR3 of 11 amino acids. Only CDR3 DNA remains: 33 bases, in frame from the first base. TCRbeta CDR3 regions were amplified from genomic DNA using the immunoSEQ Assay, a bias-controlled multiplex PCR. Per the original workflow: Nucleated cell counts per sample were estimated from amplification of reference gene primers within the assay. Sequence reads were collapsed and filtered to measure the absolute abundance of every unique TCRbeta CDR3 rearrangement. For each sample, productive Simpson clonality was calculated by taking the square root of Simpson's diversity index across productive rearrangements. Here the immuneACCESS table is served through TCRdb, limited to in-frame sequences with V and J called. Missing clones are a known gap in these copies; in checked studies unresolved V genes cover under half, and the rest lacks a known reason. V and J calls and clone size are copied from that table; D and trimming were computed from the DNA. In this sample the table shows over 250,000 clones, roughly 86% of which occur a single time. The ten largest clones represent about 5% of the sample.

This sample stems from a study of blood T cell repertoires in COVID-19 (dated by TCRdb to about 2020). Study-wide context: The collaborator samples originated in the United States, Italy and Spain and spanned the acute and convalescent phases of COVID-19. The prospective study material was composed of cDNA or gDNA derived from T cells, B-cell-depleted T cells, or PBMCs. Subjects who had been exposed to COVID-19, were actively infected with it, or had recovered from it provided the deeply sampled blood TCRbeta repertoires that made up the dataset. The repertoires were made available in a free public database intended to serve as a resource for research on the immune response to SARS-CoV-2. The samples were drawn from the first 160 participants of the ongoing ImmuneRACE study and from 1,254 subjects provided by 6 global collaborators. Nearly every sample came with metadata listing a de-identified subject ID, COVID-19 status, age in years and sex. HLA class I and class II types, where available, came from metadata supplied by the sample provider rather than from assay-based typing.

Enrolling through a virtual design, the prospective study's participants ranged in age from roughly 18 to 90 years and lived across approximately 25 United States geographic areas. Cohort assignment in the prospective study relied on participant-reported clinical history from a screening survey and a study questionnaire. ImmuneRACE Cohort 3 recovered participants were defined by two consecutive negative NP/OP PCR tests, healthcare professional clearance, or symptom resolution. Mobile phlebotomists in the prospective study collected whole blood, serum and a nasopharyngeal or oropharyngeal swab from every participant. Participants in the prospective study had the option to provide additional blood draws and questionnaires over a roughly two-month period. Blood samples from the prospective study were shipped frozen or at room temperature prior to DNA extraction. On the study overall, not on this receptor specifically: How much clinical and demographic metadata was included differed by source and by participant, and the metadata was provided uncurated.

This sequence uses TRBV5-4 and TRBJ2-1; 7 nucleotides in the junction match TRBD1. Material: PBMCs or T cells enriched from blood (not recorded which). This clonotype originated in a woman in her 30s who had recovered from COVID-19. This receptor carries the CDR3 CASSLDREQFF. The sequence in DNA is TGTGCCAGCAGTTTGGACAGGGAGCAGTTCTTC.